These T cell receptor beta chains were read from a single sample in a study of vaccination effects on CD4 cells after COVID-19. These receptors' antigens are unknown. Here immunoSEQ multiplex PCR was the method, and the copy in TCRdb shows in-frame clones only, minus some. The table records around 63,000 clones, roughly 76% of them present only once. Sample: CD4+ T cells from PBMCs cultured with HCoV-OC43 spike peptides, taken before COVID-19 vaccination. The receptor source for this set is a human donor who received a COVID-19 vaccine. Both conserved end residues are part of each CDR3. The D gene is left open where the match is weak. A clone size is listed for some rows: how often the clone was seen (once, few, many), or a class if it is expanded.

D | size | J | V | DNA | CDR3
. | . | TRBJ2-1 | TRBV19 | TGTGCCAGTAGTATCGAGGGGTGGGGGGACAATGAGCAGTTCTTC | CASSIEGWGDNEQFF
. | . | TRBJ1-4 | TRBV29-1 | TGCAGCGCAAAGGACAGCCTTAATGAAAAACTGTTTTTT | CSAKDSLNEKLFF
TRBD1 | . | TRBJ2-2 | TRBV5-4 | TGTGCCAGCAGCTTGGGGGACAGGGAAGCCGGGGAGCTGTTTTTT | CASSLGDREAGELFF
. | few | TRBJ1-2 | TRBV4-1 | TGCGCCAGCAGCCAAGACGGGAACTATGGCTACACCTTC | CASSQDGNYGYTF
. | . | TRBJ1-3 | TRBV2 | TGTGCCAGCAGTCAGGGGTTCTCTGGAAACACCATATATTTT | CASSQGFSGNTIYF
. | . | TRBJ2-3 | TRBV5-1 | TGCGCCAGCAGCTTGAACGAGGGCTCGAGCACAGATACGCAGTATTTT | CASSLNEGSSTDTQYF
TRBD1 | . | TRBJ1-1 | TRBV24-1 | TGTGCCACCAGTGATTCCGGGACAGGGACTGAAGCTTTCTTT | CATSDSGTGTEAFF
. | . | TRBJ2-3 | TRBV6-5 | TGTGCCAGTACCGGGACTCTAAAGGGAGATACGCAGTATTTT | CASTGTLKGDTQYF
. | . | TRBJ1-3 | TRBV6-5 | TGTGCCAGCAGTTACTTCAGGGGTACCGGAAACACCATATATTTT | CASSYFRGTGNTIYF
. | . | TRBJ2-5 | TRBV5-6 | TGTGCCAGCAGGAACAGACGGTCGTCAGAGACCCAGTACTTC | CASRNRRSSETQYF
TRBD1 | . | TRBJ1-5 | TRBV19 | TGTGCCAGTAGTCTTACCGGGACAGGTTATCAGCCCCAGCATTTT | CASSLTGTGYQPQHF
. | . | TRBJ2-1 | TRBV19 | TGTGCCAGTACCACATACTACAATGAGCAGTTCTTC | CASTTYYNEQFF
. | . | TRBJ2-3 | TRBV2 | TGTGCCAGCAGTCTGTACGAGAATACGCAGTATTTT | CASSLYENTQYF
. | . | TRBJ2-1 | TRBV19 | TGTGCCAGTAGCGACAGGCTCGCCTACAATGAGCAGTTCTTC | CASSDRLAYNEQFF
. | . | TRBJ1-2 | TRBV6-2/TRBV6-3 | TGTGCCAGCAGTTCTACGGCCACCGGGTCTAACTATGGCTACACCTTC | CASSSTATGSNYGYTF
. | . | TRBJ1-2 | TRBV15 | TGTGCCACCAGCAGAGTAGATAACTATGGCTACACCTTC | CATSRVDNYGYTF
TRBD1 | once | TRBJ2-2 | TRBV12-5 | TGTGCTAGTGGGGGGACAGGTTCGAACACCGGGGAGCTGTTTTTT | CASGGTGSNTGELFF
. | . | TRBJ2-4 | TRBV3-1/TRBV3-2 | TGTGCCAGCAGCCCGAAAGACAGCCTGGTGGCGGCCAAAAACATTCAGTACTTC | CASSPKDSLVAAKNIQYF
. | . | TRBJ1-1 | TRBV5-1 | TGCGCCAGCAGCGGGGGGAACATGAACACTGAAGCTTTCTTT | CASSGGNMNTEAFF
. | . | TRBJ1-4 | TRBV24-1 | TGTGCCACCAGTGCGGGGGACGCGAAACTGTTTTTT | CATSAGDAKLFF
. | . | TRBJ2-3 | TRBV3-1/TRBV3-2 | TGTGCCAGCAGCCAACAATTCTCAGATACGCAGTATTTT | CASSQQFSDTQYF
. | few | TRBJ1-4 | TRBV7-2 | TGTGCCAGCAGCACTCCGGGCGATAAGGAAAAACTGTTTTTT | CASSTPGDKEKLFF
TRBD1 | . | TRBJ2-2 | TRBV10-3 | TGTGCCATCAGTGCCGCAGGGGGAACCGGGGAGCTGTTTTTT | CAISAAGGTGELFF
. | . | TRBJ1-6 | TRBV7-2 | TGTGCCAGCAGCTTATTTTCGGGATTCGGGAATTCACCCCTCCACTTT | CASSLFSGFGNSPLHF
. | . | TRBJ1-1 | TRBV11-1 | TGTGCCAGCAGCTTATTTAGGAACATGAACACTGAAGCTTTCTTT | CASSLFRNMNTEAFF
TRBD1 | . | TRBJ2-5 | TRBV6-5 | TGTGCCAGCAGTTACTCGGACAGGGGAACGCAGACCCAGTACTTC | CASSYSDRGTQTQYF
TRBD2 | . | TRBJ2-3 | TRBV7-3 | TGTGCCAGCAGCTCTAGCGGGTCGAGCACAGATACGCAGTATTTT | CASSSSGSSTDTQYF
. | . | TRBJ2-2 | TRBV5-1 | TGCGCCAGCAGCCCCGGGACGTGGAACACCGGGGAGCTGTTTTTT | CASSPGTWNTGELFF
TRBD1 | . | TRBJ1-3 | TRBV19 | TGTGCCAGCCGGGACAGGGCCCGCTCTGGAAACACCATATATTTT | CASRDRARSGNTIYF
TRBD1 | . | TRBJ1-2 | TRBV18 | TGTGCCAGCTCAGGACAGGAGACCTATGGCTACACCTTC | CASSGQETYGYTF
. | . | TRBJ2-2 | TRBV3-1/TRBV3-2 | TGTGCCAGCAGCCAAGTGCAAAGAACCGGGGAGCTGTTTTTT | CASSQVQRTGELFF
. | . | TRBJ2-3 | TRBV7-2 | TGTGCCAGCACCTATCGGATCACAGATACGCAGTATTTT | CASTYRITDTQYF
. | . | TRBJ2-3 | TRBV5-1 | TGCGCCAGCAGCTTGGGTTCTACAGATACGCAGTATTTT | CASSLGSTDTQYF
. | few | TRBJ1-5 | TRBV3-1/TRBV3-2 | TGTGCCAGCAGCCAGCGTGATCAGCCCCAGCATTTT | CASSQRDQPQHF
. | . | TRBJ2-3 | TRBV7-9 | TGTGCCAGCAGCTTATCTGGGGGGTCAGATACGCAGTATTTT | CASSLSGGSDTQYF
. | . | TRBJ1-2 | TRBV29-1 | TGCAGCGTTAGGACAGAACTAATCTATGGCTACACCTTC | CSVRTELIYGYTF
. | . | TRBJ1-4 | TRBV18 | TGTGCCAGCTCAGCTTTGAACAGTGCAACTAATGAAAAACTGTTTTTT | CASSALNSATNEKLFF
. | . | TRBJ1-3 | TRBV28 | TGTGCCAGCCATGGGGGGAGCCCTGGAAACACCATATATTTT | CASHGGSPGNTIYF
. | . | TRBJ2-2 | TRBV21-1 | TGTGCCAGCAGCAAAGTTCCAGGGCCGACCACCGGGGAGCTGTTTTTT | CASSKVPGPTTGELFF
. | few | TRBJ1-2 | TRBV9 | TGTGCCAGCAGCGTAGGACATAACTATGGCTACACCTTC | CASSVGHNYGYTF
TRBD1 | few | TRBJ1-2 | TRBV12-3/TRBV12-4 | TGTGCCAGCAGTTTGGGACAGTACTATGGCTACACCTTC | CASSLGQYYGYTF
. | . | TRBJ1-2 | TRBV28 | TGTGCCAGCGGCCGCCCGCATAACTATGGCTACACCTTC | CASGRPHNYGYTF
. | . | TRBJ2-5 | TRBV5-8 | TGTGCCAGCAGCTTTCACGGGGTACAAGAGACCCAGTACTTC | CASSFHGVQETQYF